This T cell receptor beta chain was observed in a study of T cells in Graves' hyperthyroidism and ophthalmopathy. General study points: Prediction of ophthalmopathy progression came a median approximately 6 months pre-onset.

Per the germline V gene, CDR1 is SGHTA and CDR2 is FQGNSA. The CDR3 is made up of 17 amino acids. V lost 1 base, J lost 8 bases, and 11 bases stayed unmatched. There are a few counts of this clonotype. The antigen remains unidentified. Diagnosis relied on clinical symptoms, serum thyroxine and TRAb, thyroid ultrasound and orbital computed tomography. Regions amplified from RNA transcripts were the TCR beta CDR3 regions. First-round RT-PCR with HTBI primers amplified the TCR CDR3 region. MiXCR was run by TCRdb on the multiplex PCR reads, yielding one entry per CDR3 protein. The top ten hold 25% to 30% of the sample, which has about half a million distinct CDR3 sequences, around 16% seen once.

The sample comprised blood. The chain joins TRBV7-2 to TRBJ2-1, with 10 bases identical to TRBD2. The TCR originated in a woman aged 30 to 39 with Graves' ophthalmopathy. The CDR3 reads CASSLVSGTSDAHEQFF. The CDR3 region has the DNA TGTGCCAGCAGCTTAGTTTCCGGGACTAGCGATGCGCATGAGCAGTTCTTC.